This T cell receptor beta chain came from a study of OX40 agonist ivuxolimab in advanced cancers. Study-wide background: Ivuxolimab is an agonistic anti-OX40 (CD134) antibody, and patients were treated with it.

Sequencing used immunoSEQ multiplex PCR; TCRdb keeps in-frame clones, though not all of them. The table records tens of thousands of clones, 65% to 90% of them present only once. Germline V CDR1 and CDR2: MDHEN, SYDVKM. The CDR3 spans 15 residues. The V and J ends lost 6 bases and 9 bases respectively, with 18 bases between them. Concerning this clone: What it binds is unknown.

General study points: People who partly responded at 0.1-3.0 mg/kg had some of the least clonal expansion seen. The average count of expanded clones was higher among CD8+ T cells than among CD4+. The study did not work out the antigen specificity of the expanded peripheral T cells.

This receptor was taken from an adult with an advanced solid tumor such as melanoma, head and neck, liver or kidney cancer. The chain couples TRBV28 to TRBJ1-6; the D gene is possibly TRBD1 (6 bases). The sample here was CD4+ or CD8+ T cells sorted from blood, taken in a trial of the OX40 agonist ivuxolimab. The CDR3 coding sequence is TGTGCCAGCAGGAATCAAGGACAGCGTTCTTCACCCCTCCACTTT. Its translation: CASRNQGQRSSPLHF.